Below are 20 T cell receptor beta chains sequenced from a single sample in a study of cytomegalovirus exposure and HLA in healthy donors. With 60 Vbeta and 13 Jbeta primers, the PCR was carried out. Produced via immunoSEQ multiplex PCR; TCRdb's table is partial and in-frame only. The top ten clones hold 1.5% to 2% of a sample with some 200,000 clones, about four fifths of them seen once. Sequencing used PBMCs. These receptors were obtained from a woman under 30 in good health and CMV-seronegative.

The rearrangement links TRBV7-8 to TRBJ2-2; no firm D call. The CDR3 is 12 residues long. V lost 3 bases and J 5 bases, leaving 4 bases between the germline ends. Germline CDR1 is SGHVS and CDR2 is FQNEAQ. CDR3 protein: CASSFGTGELFF. CDR3 coding DNA: TGTGCCAGCAGCTTCGGTACCGGGGAGCTGTTTTTT.

The count of this clone is one. This rearrangement joins TRBV10-1 to TRBJ1-1; the match to TRBD1 covers 12 bases. Germline assignment: CDR1 WNHNN and CDR2 SYGVQD (reference sequence). This CDR3 is built from 15 residues. The V segment lost 4 bases and the J segment 4 bases; nucleotides outside the gene matches: 4. The CDR3: CASSAGTGGFTEAFF. CDR3 nucleotide sequence: TGCGCCAGCAGTGCGGGGACAGGGGGCTTCACTGAAGCTTTCTTT.

The chain carries TRBV28 and TRBJ1-1, with D unresolved. Trimming removed 5 bases at V and 1 base at J, with 5 bases between. The germline V gene has CDR1 MDHEN and CDR2 SYDVKM. This CDR3 contains 12 residues. The DNA of the CDR3 is TGTGCCAGCAGTCTAGAGAACACTGAAGCTTTCTTT. This encodes CASSLENTEAFF.

V gene TRBV2 combines with J gene TRBJ2-3; TRBD2 aligns across 9 bases. V lost 7 bases and J lost 2; bases outside the gene matches: 7. Germline CDR1 SNHLY, CDR2 FYNNEI. This CDR3 is 15 amino acids long. In DNA form, the CDR3 reads TGTGCCAGCACGCGGGAGGGTCCTATCACAGATACGCAGTATTTT. Its translation is CASTREGPITDTQYF.

V is TRBV29-1 and J is TRBJ2-2; 7 bases align to TRBD1. Germline CDR1 SQVTM, CDR2 ANQGSEA. This CDR3 contains 15 residues. J gave up 2 bases and V 7 bases, and 10 bases lay outside the gene matches. The CDR3 protein is CSALGQLINTGELFF. The CDR3 coding sequence is TGCAGCGCCCTGGGACAGCTCATTAACACCGGGGAGCTGTTTTTT.

This chain joins TRBV19 and TRBJ1-4, with a possible D match to TRBD1 (5 bases). Trimming removed 3 bases from V and 7 bases from J, with 12 bases in between. Germline-derived CDR1 and CDR2 are LNHDA and SQIVND (reference sequence). The CDR3 runs 14 residues. CDR3 sequence: CASSIGQPGEKLFF. For the CDR3, the DNA is TGTGCCAGTAGTATTGGACAACCCGGTGAAAAACTGTTTTTT.

The V gene is TRBV6-5, the J gene TRBJ1-5; D not certain. V was shortened by 5 bases and J by 6 bases, with 14 bases between the two germline ends. The germline CDR1 and CDR2 sequences are MNHEY and SVGAGI. The CDR3 is 14 residues long. CDR3 nucleotide sequence: TGTGCCAGCAGTCCTCTCGGACTCAGTCAGCCCCAGCATTTT. Amino acid sequence: CASSPLGLSQPQHF.

This chain joins TRBV28 and TRBJ1-3; 7 nucleotides line up with TRBD1. Looked up from germline, CDR1 is MDHEN and CDR2 is SYDVKM. The V segment lost 7 bases and the J segment 2 bases; nucleotides outside the gene matches: 8. The CDR3 has 15 amino acids. This CDR3 reads CASTRDRAPGNTIYF. Written as DNA, the CDR3 is TGTGCCAGCACCCGAGACAGGGCACCTGGAAACACCATATATTTT.

V and J are TRBV6-1 and TRBJ1-2; no clear D gene. CDR1 MNHNS and CDR2 SASEGT come from the germline V gene. Trimming shortened V by 0 bases and J by 2 bases, and 10 bases separated the two germline ends. The CDR3 extends over 15 amino acids. CDR3 protein: CASSEAATANYGYTF. The CDR3 region has the DNA TGTGCCAGCAGTGAAGCGGCTACAGCAAACTATGGCTACACCTTC.

The J gene is TRBJ2-7, the V gene TRBV9, with TRBD2 matching over 7 bases. Germline V gene sequence: CDR1 SGDLS, CDR2 YYNGEE. This CDR3 is 18 amino acids long. After removal of 3 bases from V and 3 bases from J, the junction contained 18 bases not matched to a gene. The CDR3 sequence is CASSGPSTREPLYYEQYV. The CDR3 DNA is TGTGCCAGCAGCGGCCCATCGACGCGGGAGCCCCTATACTACGAGCAGTACGTC.

The chain employs TRBV19 and TRBJ1-4; TRBD1 matches at 7 bases. The CDR3 is 14 amino acids. Trimming at V came to 7 bases and at J to 3 bases, leaving 5 bases not matched to a gene. Germline V gene sequence: CDR1 LNHDA, CDR2 SQIVND (reference sequence). CDR3 region: CASTPGGSNEKLFF. In DNA form, the CDR3 reads TGTGCCAGTACCCCAGGGGGGTCTAATGAAAAACTGTTTTTT.

The rearrangement uses TRBV10-2 and TRBJ2-2; possible D gene TRBD2, 6 bases. From germline, CDR1 is WSHSY and CDR2 SAAADI. The CDR3 sequence is 14 residues long. Trimming shortened V by 6 bases and J by 0 bases, and 8 bases separated the two germline ends. CDR3 bases: TGCGCCAGCAGGTCGGGAGCGAACACCGGGGAGCTGTTTTTT. It is translated as CASRSGANTGELFF.

The genes are TRBV7-8 and TRBJ1-4, with D hard to call. V lost 5 bases and J 0 bases, leaving 19 bases between the germline ends. Germline CDR1 SGHVS, CDR2 FQNEAQ. The CDR3 loop spans 18 amino acids. The CDR3 DNA follows: TGTGCCAGCAGCCAACTCCTCATCTTGGCGGCAACTAATGAAAAACTGTTTTTT. This codes for CASSQLLILAATNEKLFF. The full variable domain, in which reference TRBV7-8 and TRBJ1-4 provide the parts outside the CDR3, is GAGVSQSPRYKVAKRGQDVALRCDPISGHVSLFWYQQALGQGPEFLTYFQNEAQLDKSGLPSDRFFAERPEGSVSTLKIQRTQQEDSAVYLCASSQLLILAATNEKLFFGSGTQLSVL.

CDR3 region: CASSQDWGAQGRGNTGELFF. The CDR3 DNA reads TGCGCCAGCAGCCAAGATTGGGGTGCCCAGGGGAGGGGGAACACCGGGGAGCTGTTTTTT. The chain links TRBV4-1 to TRBJ2-2, with a tentative D call TRBD2 (7 bases). CDR1 is MGHRA and CDR2 is YSYEKL in the germline V gene. Trimming cost V 0 bases and J 1 base, with 21 bases left between them. This CDR3 comprises 20 residues.

The rearrangement uses TRBV21-1 and TRBJ2-7; TRBD1 was called by the table and not checked on the DNA. TRBV21-1 is flagged as a pseudogene. The CDR3 is made up of 12 amino acids. The CDR3 region has the DNA TGTGCCAGCACCGGGACAGCCTACGAGCAGTACGTC. The encoded protein is CASTGTAYEQYV.

V gene TRBV11-2 combines with J gene TRBJ2-5; 13 bases are shared with TRBD2. The CDR3 is made up of 16 amino acids. The germline V gene encodes CDR1 SGHAT and CDR2 FQNNGV. Unmatched junction bases numbered 5, after V lost 0 bases and J lost 7 bases. The CDR3 nucleotides read TGTGCCAGCAGCTTAGAGGGACTAGCGGGAAGGGGGACCCAGTACTTC. The encoded protein is CASSLEGLAGRGTQYF.

The J gene is TRBJ1-1, the V gene TRBV11-2; a possible D gene is TRBD1 (5 bases). The CDR3 length is 15 residues. Germline V gene sequence: CDR1 SGHAT, CDR2 FQNNGV. Deletions cut 9 bases from V and 3 bases from J, with 20 bases between. The chain's CDR3 is CASIPWTNPDTEAFF. DNA for the CDR3: TGTGCCAGTATACCTTGGACAAACCCGGACACTGAAGCTTTCTTT.

The J gene is TRBJ1-5, the V gene TRBV28, with D possibly TRBD1 on 5 matching bases. The CDR3 is 11 residues long. Germline CDR1 MDHEN, CDR2 SYDVKM. V gave up 6 bases and J gave up 7 bases, with 7 bases separating them. CDR3 region: CASSSGQPQHF. The CDR3 DNA reads TGTGCCAGCAGCTCAGGGCAGCCCCAGCATTTT.

The rearrangement links TRBV11-2 to TRBJ1-4; the match to TRBD1 covers 8 bases. V was pared by 0 bases and J by 0 bases, with 12 bases of the junction left unmatched. The germline gives CDR1 SGHAT, CDR2 FQNNGV. CDR3 size: 20 residues. The DNA for the CDR3 is TGTGCCAGCAGCTTAGACTGGGGGGACAGGCCTGTGTCAACTAATGAAAAACTGTTTTTT. This encodes CASSLDWGDRPVSTNEKLFF.

The gene calls are TRBV27 and TRBJ1-2; perhaps TRBD1 as D (5 bases). V lost 0 bases and J 2 bases, leaving 10 bases between the germline ends. CDR3 length: 15 residues. Per the germline V gene, CDR1 is MNHEY and CDR2 is SMNVEV (reference sequence). The chain's CDR3 is CASSLSGGDNYGYTF. CDR3 sequence (DNA): TGTGCCAGCAGTTTATCGGGCGGGGACAACTATGGCTACACCTTC.